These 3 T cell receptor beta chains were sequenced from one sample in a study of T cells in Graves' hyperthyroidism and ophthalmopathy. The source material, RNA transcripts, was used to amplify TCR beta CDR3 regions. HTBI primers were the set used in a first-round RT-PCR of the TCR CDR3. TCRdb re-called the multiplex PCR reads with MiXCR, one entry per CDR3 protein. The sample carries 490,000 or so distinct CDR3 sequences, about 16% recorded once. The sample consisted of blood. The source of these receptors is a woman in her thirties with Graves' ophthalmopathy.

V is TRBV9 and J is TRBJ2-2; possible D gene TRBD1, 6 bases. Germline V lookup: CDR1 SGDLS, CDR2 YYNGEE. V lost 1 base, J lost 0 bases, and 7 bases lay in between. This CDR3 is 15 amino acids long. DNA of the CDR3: TGTGCCAGCAGCGTAACAGGGTCGAACACCGGGGAGCTGTTTTTT. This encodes CASSVTGSNTGELFF.

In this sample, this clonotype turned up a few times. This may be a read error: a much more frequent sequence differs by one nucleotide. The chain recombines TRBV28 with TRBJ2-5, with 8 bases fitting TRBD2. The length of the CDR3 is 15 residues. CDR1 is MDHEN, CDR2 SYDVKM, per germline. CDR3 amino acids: CASSLGGGAQEAQYF. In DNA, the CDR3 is TGTGCCAGCAGCCTCGGGGGGGGGGCGCAAGAGGCCCAGTACTTC.

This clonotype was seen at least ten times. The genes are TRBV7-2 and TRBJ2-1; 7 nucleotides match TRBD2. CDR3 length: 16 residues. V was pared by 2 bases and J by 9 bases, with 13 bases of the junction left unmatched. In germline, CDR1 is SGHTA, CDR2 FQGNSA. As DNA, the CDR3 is TGTGCCAGCAGCTTATCAACGGGACTAATATTCGGTGAGCAGTTCTTC. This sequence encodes CASSLSTGLIFGEQFF.